Sequencing of this T cell receptor (beta chain) was carried out in a study of blood T cell repertoires in COVID-19 (TCRdb year 2020). About the study as a whole: Collaborator samples came from the United States, Italy and Spain and covered acute and convalescent phases of COVID-19. The material from the prospective study consisted of cDNA or gDNA derived from T cells, B-cell-depleted T cells, or PBMCs. A de-identified subject ID, COVID-19 status, age in years and sex were almost always included in the sample metadata. The repertoires were made available in a free public database intended to serve as a resource for research on the immune response to SARS-CoV-2. Where available, HLA class I and class II types were taken from metadata supplied by the sample provider and were not determined by assay-based typing. Subjects who had been exposed to COVID-19, were actively infected with it, or had recovered from it provided the deeply sampled blood TCRbeta repertoires that made up the dataset. The samples were drawn from the first 160 participants of the ongoing ImmuneRACE study and from 1,254 subjects provided by 6 global collaborators. Points the paper makes about the study in general: The amount of clinical and demographic metadata varied by source and participant and was provided uncurated.

For this clone: Its antigen target is currently unknown. No clone much larger than this one lies a single base away; base qualities are absent.

V ends up 6 bases short and J 1 base short, with an unmatched junction base count of 3. From the cysteine through the phenylalanine, the CDR3 covers 15 amino acids. Of the read, only the CDR3 DNA is kept; its 45 bases are in frame from base 1. As encoded in the germline V gene, CDR1 is ENHRY while CDR2 is SYGVKD. In Seattle, one collaborating source enrolled patients while the infection was active and tracked those patients longitudinally over the course of disease. Collaborating institutions collected whole blood in K2EDTA tubes following their own protocols. For TCRbeta analysis, collaborators shipped samples in one of three forms: frozen whole blood, isolated PBMCs, or DNA extracted from either of those sample types. TCRbeta CDR3 regions were amplified from genomic DNA using the immunoSEQ Assay, a bias-controlled multiplex PCR. As for the original processing: The number of nucleated cells in each sample was estimated by amplification of reference gene primers within the assay. Sequence reads were collapsed and filtered to measure the absolute abundance of every unique TCRbeta CDR3 rearrangement. For each sample, productive Simpson clonality was calculated as the square root of Simpson's diversity index over productive rearrangements. TCRdb limited this immuneACCESS table to in-frame rearrangements with V and J called. A share of clones is missing; checked studies link under half to unresolved V genes, and the rest is unexplained. Clonal size and the V and J genes are those of that table, whereas D and trimming came from the DNA. Across this sample there are about 360,000 clones, with approximately 86% seen only once. The top ten hold just over 7% of the sample.

The sequence was obtained from a woman in her fifties or sixties with COVID-19, enrolled during active disease. The chain is made from TRBV10-3 and TRBJ1-5, with 10 bases aligning to TRBD1. Sequencing was done on a sample of peripheral blood. The nucleotides read TGTGCCATCAGCCCGGGACAGGGGAGCAATCAGCCCCAGCATTTT. This is translated as CAISPGQGSNQPQHF.